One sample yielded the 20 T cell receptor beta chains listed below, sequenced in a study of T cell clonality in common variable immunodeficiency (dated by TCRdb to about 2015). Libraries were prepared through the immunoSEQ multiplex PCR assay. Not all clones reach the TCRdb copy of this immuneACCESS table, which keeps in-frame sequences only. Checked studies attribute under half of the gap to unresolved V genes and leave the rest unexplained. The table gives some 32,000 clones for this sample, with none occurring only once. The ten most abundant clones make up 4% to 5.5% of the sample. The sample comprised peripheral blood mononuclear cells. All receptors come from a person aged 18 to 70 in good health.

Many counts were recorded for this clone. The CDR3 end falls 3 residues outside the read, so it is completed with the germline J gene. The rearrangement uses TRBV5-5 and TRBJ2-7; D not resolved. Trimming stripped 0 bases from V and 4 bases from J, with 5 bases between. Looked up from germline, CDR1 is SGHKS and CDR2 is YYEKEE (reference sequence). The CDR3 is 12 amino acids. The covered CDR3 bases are TGTGCCAGCAGCTTGGAACGGTACGAG. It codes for CASSLERYE. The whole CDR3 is CASSLERYEQYF. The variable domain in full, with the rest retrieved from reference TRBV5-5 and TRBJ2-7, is DAGVTQSPTHLIKTRGQQVTLRCSPISGHKSVSWYQQVLGQGPQFIFQYYEKEERGRGNFPDRFSARQFPNYSSELNVNALLLGDSALYLCASSLERYEQYFGPGTRLTVT.

The CDR3 loop is CASSLVAGVTDTAFF. The CDR3 DNA, read in part, is TGCGCCAGCAGCTTGGTAGCGGGGGTCACAGATACG. This chain joins TRBV5-1 and TRBJ1-1, with D perhaps matching TRBD1 (5 bases). The read ends 3 residues shy of where the CDR3 ends; the end is completed using the germline J gene. Germline CDR1 SGHRS, CDR2 YFSETQ. The CDR3 is 15 residues long. Using reference TRBV5-1 and TRBJ1-1 for the parts outside the CDR3, the full variable domain is KAGVTQTPRYLIKTRGQQVTLSCSPISGHRSVSWYQQTPGQGLQFLFEYFSETQRNKGNFPGRFSGRQFSNSRSEMNVSTLELGDSALYLCASSLVAGVTDTAFFGQGTRLTVV.

The sequenced CDR3 bases are TGTGCCAGTAGTATCGATACCGATCGGGACGAG. Translating gives CASSIDTDRDE. The CDR3 as a whole reads CASSIDTDRDEQYF. This chain uses TRBV19 with TRBJ2-7; D uncertain. The read stops 3 residues short of the end of the CDR3; the missing end is completed from the germline J gene. V lost 3 bases, J lost 5 bases, and 14 bases lay in between. This CDR3 region has 14 residues. Per germline, CDR1 LNHDA and CDR2 SQIVND (reference sequence).

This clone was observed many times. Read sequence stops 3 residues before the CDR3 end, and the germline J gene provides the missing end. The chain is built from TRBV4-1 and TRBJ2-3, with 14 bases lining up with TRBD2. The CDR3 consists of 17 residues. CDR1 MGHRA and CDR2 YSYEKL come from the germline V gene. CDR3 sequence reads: CASSQGLGTSGRGTQYF. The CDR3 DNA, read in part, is TGCGCCAGCAGCCAAGGCCTCGGGACTAGCGGGAGAGGGACG.

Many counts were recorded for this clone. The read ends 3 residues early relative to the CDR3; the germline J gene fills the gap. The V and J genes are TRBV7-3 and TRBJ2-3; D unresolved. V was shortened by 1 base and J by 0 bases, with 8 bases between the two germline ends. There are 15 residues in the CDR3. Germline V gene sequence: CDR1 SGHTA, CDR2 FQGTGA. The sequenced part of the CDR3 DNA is TGTGCCAGCAGCTTAAACAGCCCTAGCACAGATACG. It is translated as CASSLNSPSTDT. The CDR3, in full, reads CASSLNSPSTDTQYF.

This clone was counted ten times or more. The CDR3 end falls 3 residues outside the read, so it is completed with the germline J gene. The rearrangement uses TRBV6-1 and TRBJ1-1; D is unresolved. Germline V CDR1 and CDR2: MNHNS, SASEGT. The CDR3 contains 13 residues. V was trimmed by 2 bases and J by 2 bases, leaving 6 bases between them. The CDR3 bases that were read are TGTGCCAGCAGTGAACGGTCCAACACTGAA. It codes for CASSERSNTE. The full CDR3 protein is CASSERSNTEAFF.

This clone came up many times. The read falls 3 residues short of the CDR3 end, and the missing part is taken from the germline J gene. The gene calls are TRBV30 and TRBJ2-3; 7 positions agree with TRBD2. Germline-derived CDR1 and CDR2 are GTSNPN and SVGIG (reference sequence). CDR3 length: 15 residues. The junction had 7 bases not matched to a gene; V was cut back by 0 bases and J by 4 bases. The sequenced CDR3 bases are TGTGCCTGGAGTGTACTGGCGGGAGTGGCAGATACG. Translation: CAWSVLAGVADT. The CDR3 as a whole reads CAWSVLAGVADTQYF.

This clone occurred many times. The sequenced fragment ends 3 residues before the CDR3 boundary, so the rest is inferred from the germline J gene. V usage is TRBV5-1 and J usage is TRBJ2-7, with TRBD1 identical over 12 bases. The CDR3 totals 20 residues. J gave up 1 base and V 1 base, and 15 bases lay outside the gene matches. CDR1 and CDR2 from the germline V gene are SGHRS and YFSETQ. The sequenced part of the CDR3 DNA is TGCGCCAGCAGCTTGCCCTCCGGGACAGGGGGCAAGGGGTGGTCCTACGAG. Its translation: CASSLPSGTGGKGWSYE. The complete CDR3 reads CASSLPSGTGGKGWSYEQYF.

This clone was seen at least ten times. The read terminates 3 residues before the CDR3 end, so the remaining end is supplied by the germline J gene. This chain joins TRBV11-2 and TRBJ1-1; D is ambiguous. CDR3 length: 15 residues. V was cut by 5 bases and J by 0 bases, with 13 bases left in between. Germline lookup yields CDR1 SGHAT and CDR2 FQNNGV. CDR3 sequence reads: CASSLAGKLNTEAFF. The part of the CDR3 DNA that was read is TGTGCCAGCAGCCTGGCGGGGAAGCTGAACACTGAA.

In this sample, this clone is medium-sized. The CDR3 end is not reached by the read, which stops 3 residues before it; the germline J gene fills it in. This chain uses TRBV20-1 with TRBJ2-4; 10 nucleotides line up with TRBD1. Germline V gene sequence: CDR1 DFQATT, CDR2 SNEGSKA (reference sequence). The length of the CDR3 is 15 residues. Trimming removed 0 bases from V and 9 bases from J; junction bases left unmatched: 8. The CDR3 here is CSARDNRDRGRIQYF. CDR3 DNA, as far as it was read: TGCAGTGCTAGAGACAACCGGGACAGGGGACGCATT.

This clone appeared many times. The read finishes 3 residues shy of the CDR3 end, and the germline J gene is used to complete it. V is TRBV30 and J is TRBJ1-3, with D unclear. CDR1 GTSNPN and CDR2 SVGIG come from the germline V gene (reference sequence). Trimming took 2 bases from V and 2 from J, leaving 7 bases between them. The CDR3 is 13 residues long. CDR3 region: CAWSSDAGNTIYF. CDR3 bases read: TGTGCCTGGAGTAGCGATGCTGGAAACACC. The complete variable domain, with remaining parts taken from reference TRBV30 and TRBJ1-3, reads SQTIHQWPATLVQPVGSPLSLECTVEGTSNPNLYWYRQAAGRGLQLLFYSVGIGQISSEVPQNLSASRPQDRQFILSSKKLLLSDSGFYLCAWSSDAGNTIYFGEGSWLTVV.

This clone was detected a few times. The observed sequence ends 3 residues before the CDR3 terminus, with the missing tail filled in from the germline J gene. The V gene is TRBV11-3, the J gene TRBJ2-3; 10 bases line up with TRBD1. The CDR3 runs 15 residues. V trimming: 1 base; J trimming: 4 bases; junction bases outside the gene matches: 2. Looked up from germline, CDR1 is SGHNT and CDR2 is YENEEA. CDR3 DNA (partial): TGTGCCAGCAGCTTAGGGACAGGGGGAGCAGATACG. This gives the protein CASSLGTGGADT. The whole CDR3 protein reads CASSLGTGGADTQYF.

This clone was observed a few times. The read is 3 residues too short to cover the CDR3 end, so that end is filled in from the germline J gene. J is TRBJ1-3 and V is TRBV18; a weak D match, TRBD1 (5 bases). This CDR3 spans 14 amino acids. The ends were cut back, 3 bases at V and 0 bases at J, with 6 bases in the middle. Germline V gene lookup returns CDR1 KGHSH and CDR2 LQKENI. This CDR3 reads CASSPGGSGNTIYF. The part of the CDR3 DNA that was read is TGTGCCAGCTCACCGGGGGGCTCTGGAAACACC.

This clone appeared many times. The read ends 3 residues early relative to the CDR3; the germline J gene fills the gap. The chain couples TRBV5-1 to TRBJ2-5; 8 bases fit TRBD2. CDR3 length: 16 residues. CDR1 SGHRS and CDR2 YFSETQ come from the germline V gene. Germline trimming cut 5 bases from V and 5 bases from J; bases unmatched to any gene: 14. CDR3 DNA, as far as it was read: TGCGCCAGCAGGGCCGGGACTAGAGGATCTTTGGAGACC. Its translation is CASRAGTRGSLET. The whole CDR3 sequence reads CASRAGTRGSLETQYF. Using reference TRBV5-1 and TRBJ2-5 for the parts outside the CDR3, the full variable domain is KAGVTQTPRYLIKTRGQQVTLSCSPISGHRSVSWYQQTPGQGLQFLFEYFSETQRNKGNFPGRFSGRQFSNSRSEMNVSTLELGDSALYLCASRAGTRGSLETQYFGPGTRLLVL.

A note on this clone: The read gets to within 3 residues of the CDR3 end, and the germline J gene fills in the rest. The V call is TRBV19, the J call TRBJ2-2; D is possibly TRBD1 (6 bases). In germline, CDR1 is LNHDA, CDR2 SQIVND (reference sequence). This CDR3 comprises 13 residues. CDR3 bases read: TGTGCCACTTTCGGACAGCATAATGAAAAG. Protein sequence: CATFGQHNEK. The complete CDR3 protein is CATFGQHNEKLFF. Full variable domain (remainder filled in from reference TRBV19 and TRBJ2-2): DGGITQSPKYLFRKEGQNVTLSCEQNLNHDAMYWYRQDPGQGLRLIYYSQIVNDFQKGDIAEGYSVSREKKESFPLTVTSAQKNPTAFYLCATFGQHNEKLFFGEGSRLTVL.

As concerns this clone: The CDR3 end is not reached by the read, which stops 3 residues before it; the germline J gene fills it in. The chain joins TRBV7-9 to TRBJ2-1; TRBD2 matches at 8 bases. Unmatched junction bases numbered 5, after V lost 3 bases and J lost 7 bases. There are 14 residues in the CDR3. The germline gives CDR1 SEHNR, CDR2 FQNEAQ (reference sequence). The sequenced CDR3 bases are TGTGCCAGCAGCTTGGGTAGCGGGATAAATGAG. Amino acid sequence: CASSLGSGINE. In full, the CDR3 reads CASSLGSGINEQFF.

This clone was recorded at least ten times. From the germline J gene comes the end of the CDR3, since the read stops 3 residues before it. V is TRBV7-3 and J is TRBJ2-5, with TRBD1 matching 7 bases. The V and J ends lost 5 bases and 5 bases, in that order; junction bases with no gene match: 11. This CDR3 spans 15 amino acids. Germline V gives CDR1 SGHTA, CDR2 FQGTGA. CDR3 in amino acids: CASSLQQGWEETQYF. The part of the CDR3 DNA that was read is TGTGCCAGCAGCCTACAACAGGGGTGGGAGGAGACC. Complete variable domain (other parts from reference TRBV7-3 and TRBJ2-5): GAGVSQTPSNKVTEKGKYVELRCDPISGHTALYWYRQSLGQGPEFLIYFQGTGAADDSGLPNDRFFAVRPEGSVSTLKIQRTERGDSAVYLCASSLQQGWEETQYFGPGTRLLVL.

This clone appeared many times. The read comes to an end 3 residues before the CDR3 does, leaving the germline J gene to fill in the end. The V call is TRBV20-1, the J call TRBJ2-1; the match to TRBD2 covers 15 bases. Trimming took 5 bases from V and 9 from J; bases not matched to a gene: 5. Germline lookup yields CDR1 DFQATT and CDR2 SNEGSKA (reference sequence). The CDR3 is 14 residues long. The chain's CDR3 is CSASGLAGGGEQFF. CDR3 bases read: TGCAGTGCTTCGGGACTAGCGGGAGGTGGTGAG.

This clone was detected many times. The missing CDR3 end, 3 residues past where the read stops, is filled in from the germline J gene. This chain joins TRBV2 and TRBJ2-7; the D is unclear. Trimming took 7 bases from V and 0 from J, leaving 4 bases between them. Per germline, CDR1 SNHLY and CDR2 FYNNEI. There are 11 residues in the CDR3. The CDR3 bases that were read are TGTGCCAGCACTCCCTCCTACGAG. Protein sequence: CASTPSYE. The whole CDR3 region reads CASTPSYEQYF.

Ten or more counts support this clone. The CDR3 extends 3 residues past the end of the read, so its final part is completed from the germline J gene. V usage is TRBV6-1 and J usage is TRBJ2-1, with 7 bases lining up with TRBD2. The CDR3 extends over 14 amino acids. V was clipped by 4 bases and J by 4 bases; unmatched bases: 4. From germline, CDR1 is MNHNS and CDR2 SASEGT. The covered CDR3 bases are TGTGCCAGCAGTGGGCGGGACTATTACAATGAG. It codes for CASSGRDYYNE. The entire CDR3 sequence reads CASSGRDYYNEQFF.